This T cell receptor (beta chain) was captured in a study of cytomegalovirus exposure and HLA in healthy donors. Broader study findings: A later analysis found first-cohort TCR clusters tended to co-occur in the 120 validation repertoires. Reports credit the classifier with highly specific, highly sensitive diagnosis of cytomegalovirus status. The authors enumerated some 170 TCR beta chains as linked to cytomegalovirus.

Assay used: immunoSEQ multiplex PCR; TCRdb lists only in-frame clones, some missing. This sample has about 220,000 clones, with around four fifths found just once. On this clone: What it binds is unknown.

The CDR3 extends over 15 amino acids. Trimming cost V 4 bases and J 4 bases; bases outside gene matches: 10. Germline CDR1 reads LNHDA; CDR2 reads SQIVND (reference sequence). The chain employs TRBV19 and TRBJ2-7; 7 bases agree with TRBD2. Material for sequencing was PBMCs. The sequence came from a woman aged 25 to 39 in good health and CMV-seropositive. The CDR3 sequence is CASSRKPGLNYEQYF. The CDR3 region has the DNA TGTGCCAGTAGTAGAAAGCCGGGACTAAATTACGAGCAGTACTTC.